The rows below give T cell receptor beta chains drawn from one sample of a study of PD-1 blockade in classical Hodgkin lymphoma. Libraries were prepared by immunoSEQ multiplex PCR; TCRdb keeps only in-frame clonotypes and omits some of them. Counted here are tens of thousands of clones, approximately 85% occurring once; the ten biggest clones make up 10% to 15%. The source was peripheral blood mononuclear cells (PBMCs), collected before the fourth cycle of nivolumab. All receptors come from a human donor with classical Hodgkin lymphoma. CDR3s include the opening cysteine and the closing phenylalanine or tryptophan. The D gene is left open where the match is weak. For some rows the clone size is stated as once, few or many, or as a class when expanded; others skip it.

j_call: TRBJ2-3; clone_size: -; v_call: TRBV10-3; d_call: TRBD1; cdr3_nt: TGTGCCATCAGTGAGTCGACAGGGGCAGATACGCAGTATTTT; cdr3_aa: CAISESTGADTQYF
j_call: TRBJ2-5; clone_size: -; v_call: TRBV28; d_call: -; cdr3_nt: TGTGCCAGCAGCATTGCTCGCCGGGCGCGACAAGAGACCCAGTACTTC; cdr3_aa: CASSIARRARQETQYF
j_call: TRBJ1-1; clone_size: -; v_call: TRBV6-6; d_call: -; cdr3_nt: TGTGCCAGCAGTCGGAACACTGAAGCTTTCTTT; cdr3_aa: CASSRNTEAFF
j_call: TRBJ2-6; clone_size: -; v_call: TRBV7-9; d_call: -; cdr3_nt: TGTGCCAGAGCCTCTGGGGCCAACGTCCTGACTTTC; cdr3_aa: CARASGANVLTF
j_call: TRBJ2-2; clone_size: once; v_call: TRBV4-3; d_call: -; cdr3_nt: TGCGCCAGCAGCCAAGAGCCCCTACAGGGATACACCGGGGAGCTGTTTTTT; cdr3_aa: CASSQEPLQGYTGELFF
j_call: TRBJ1-4; clone_size: -; v_call: TRBV5-1; d_call: TRBD1; cdr3_nt: TGCGCCAGCAGCTCCCAAGCACAGGGGGCAACTAATGAAAAACTGTTTTTT; cdr3_aa: CASSSQAQGATNEKLFF
j_call: TRBJ2-5; clone_size: -; v_call: TRBV4-2; d_call: -; cdr3_nt: TGTGCCAGCAGCCAAGACCGGGGACCCCGAGAGACCCAGTACTTC; cdr3_aa: CASSQDRGPRETQYF
j_call: TRBJ2-7; clone_size: -; v_call: TRBV14; d_call: TRBD2; cdr3_nt: TGTGCCAGCAGCCCAGGGACTAGCGGGGGGCAGTACTTC; cdr3_aa: CASSPGTSGGQYF
j_call: TRBJ2-7; clone_size: once; v_call: TRBV15; d_call: -; cdr3_nt: TGTGCCACCAGCAGAGATCTTGCGAAATACGAGCAGTACTTC; cdr3_aa: CATSRDLAKYEQYF
j_call: TRBJ1-6; clone_size: -; v_call: TRBV5-4; d_call: TRBD1; cdr3_nt: TGTGCCAGCGGGCCCAGGGGGCGCCGGGGCTCACCCCTCCACTTT; cdr3_aa: CASGPRGRRGSPLHF
j_call: TRBJ2-5; clone_size: -; v_call: TRBV4-1; d_call: -; cdr3_nt: TGCGCCAGCAGCCAAGCCCTACGACTAGGGCTCCAAGAGACCCAGTACTTC; cdr3_aa: CASSQALRLGLQETQYF
j_call: TRBJ1-5; clone_size: -; v_call: TRBV7-6; d_call: TRBD1; cdr3_nt: TGTGCCAGCAGCTTAGGGACAGGGGGGAATCAGCCCCAGCATTTT; cdr3_aa: CASSLGTGGNQPQHF
j_call: TRBJ1-1; clone_size: few; v_call: TRBV18; d_call: -; cdr3_nt: TGTGCCAGCTCACCACAGCAGGGAAGAGCTTTCTTT; cdr3_aa: CASSPQQGRAFF
j_call: TRBJ2-7; clone_size: -; v_call: TRBV5-6; d_call: -; cdr3_nt: TGTGCCAGCAGCTTGGGTGGGGCGGCCTACGAGCAGTACTTC; cdr3_aa: CASSLGGAAYEQYF
j_call: TRBJ2-7; clone_size: -; v_call: TRBV19; d_call: -; cdr3_nt: TGTGCCAGTAGTAACTCGAGAAGCTACGAGCAGTACTTC; cdr3_aa: CASSNSRSYEQYF
j_call: TRBJ2-7; clone_size: -; v_call: TRBV19; d_call: -; cdr3_nt: TGTGCCAGTAGTCCTAGGACAGTCCTCTCCTACGAGCAGTACTTC; cdr3_aa: CASSPRTVLSYEQYF
j_call: TRBJ2-7; clone_size: -; v_call: TRBV5-1; d_call: -; cdr3_nt: TGCGCCAGCAGCTTGGTGCCCGGGACCGCAGACTACGAGCAGTACTTC; cdr3_aa: CASSLVPGTADYEQYF
j_call: TRBJ1-6; clone_size: -; v_call: TRBV21-1; d_call: -; cdr3_nt: TGTGCCACCTCGACAGGGCCGAATAATTCACCCCTCCACTTT; cdr3_aa: CATSTGPNNSPLHF
j_call: TRBJ2-5; clone_size: -; v_call: TRBV18; d_call: -; cdr3_nt: TGTGCCAGCTCAAACTATGGCGAACAAGAGACCCAGTACTTC; cdr3_aa: CASSNYGEQETQYF
j_call: TRBJ1-3; clone_size: once; v_call: TRBV6-5; d_call: -; cdr3_nt: TGTGCCAGCAGTTACTCAGACGGCGCTGGAGACACCATATATTTT; cdr3_aa: CASSYSDGAGDTIYF
j_call: TRBJ1-4; clone_size: -; v_call: TRBV7-9; d_call: -; cdr3_nt: TGTGCCAGCAGCTTCGGGACACTCACAACTAATGAAAAACTGTTTTTT; cdr3_aa: CASSFGTLTTNEKLFF
j_call: TRBJ2-7; clone_size: -; v_call: TRBV4-3; d_call: TRBD2; cdr3_nt: TGCGCCAGCAGCCCCCGGACTAGCGGCCCCTACGAGCAGTACTTC; cdr3_aa: CASSPRTSGPYEQYF
j_call: TRBJ1-5; clone_size: once; v_call: TRBV21-1; d_call: -; cdr3_nt: TGTGCCAGCAGCAAAGCGCGTACCAATCAGCCCCAGCATTTT; cdr3_aa: CASSKARTNQPQHF
j_call: TRBJ1-5; clone_size: -; v_call: TRBV10-3; d_call: TRBD1; cdr3_nt: TGTGCCATCAGCGCCGACAGGGGTAGCAATCAGCCCCAGCATTTT; cdr3_aa: CAISADRGSNQPQHF
j_call: TRBJ1-2; clone_size: -; v_call: TRBV11-1; d_call: -; cdr3_nt: TGTGCCAGCAGCTCAGGGGTCGAGTATGGCTACACCTTC; cdr3_aa: CASSSGVEYGYTF
j_call: TRBJ2-7; clone_size: -; v_call: TRBV4-3; d_call: TRBD1; cdr3_nt: TGCGCCAGCAGCCAAGACGACAGGGGCTCCTACGAGCAGTACTTC; cdr3_aa: CASSQDDRGSYEQYF
j_call: TRBJ2-7; clone_size: -; v_call: TRBV2; d_call: -; cdr3_nt: TGTGCCAGCAGTCCAAGGGAAGTTTCCTCCTACGAGCAGTACTTC; cdr3_aa: CASSPREVSSYEQYF
j_call: TRBJ2-7; clone_size: -; v_call: TRBV11-2; d_call: -; cdr3_nt: TGTGCCAGCAGCTTCGAGACAGGCCGCTACGAGCAGTACTTC; cdr3_aa: CASSFETGRYEQYF
j_call: TRBJ2-1; clone_size: -; v_call: TRBV30; d_call: TRBD1; cdr3_nt: TGTGCCTGGGGGCCGGGACAGGGCTACAATGAGCAGTTCTTC; cdr3_aa: CAWGPGQGYNEQFF
j_call: TRBJ1-1; clone_size: few; v_call: TRBV10-3; d_call: -; cdr3_nt: TGTGCCACGGGGAGGGGGAACACTGAAGCTTTCTTT; cdr3_aa: CATGRGNTEAFF
j_call: TRBJ1-2; clone_size: -; v_call: TRBV7-2; d_call: -; cdr3_nt: TGTGCCAGCAGCTTAGGAGTGGCAGGGAGGTTTGGCTACACCTTC; cdr3_aa: CASSLGVAGRFGYTF
j_call: TRBJ2-4; clone_size: -; v_call: TRBV4-3; d_call: TRBD2; cdr3_nt: TGCGCCAGCAGCCAGCGACTAGCGGGATCCAACATTCAGTACTTC; cdr3_aa: CASSQRLAGSNIQYF
j_call: TRBJ1-1; clone_size: -; v_call: TRBV5-5; d_call: TRBD1; cdr3_nt: TGTGCCAGCAGCGAACTAGGGACAGGGGGCGCGGCTGAAGCTTTCTTT; cdr3_aa: CASSELGTGGAAEAFF
j_call: TRBJ2-3; clone_size: -; v_call: TRBV28; d_call: TRBD1; cdr3_nt: TGTGCCATAGGACAGGGTCGCACAGATACGCAGTATTTT; cdr3_aa: CAIGQGRTDTQYF
j_call: TRBJ2-2; clone_size: -; v_call: TRBV30; d_call: TRBD2; cdr3_nt: TGTGCCTGGAACTTTTGGACTAGTACCGGGGAGCTGTTTTTT; cdr3_aa: CAWNFWTSTGELFF
j_call: TRBJ2-3; clone_size: -; v_call: TRBV6-6; d_call: -; cdr3_nt: TGTGCCAGCAGGGCTAGCGACTCTAGCACAGATACGCAGTATTTT; cdr3_aa: CASRASDSSTDTQYF
j_call: TRBJ2-3; clone_size: -; v_call: TRBV19; d_call: TRBD2; cdr3_nt: TGTGCCAGTAATCAGGGAGGGCCGGCAGATACGCAGTATTTT; cdr3_aa: CASNQGGPADTQYF
j_call: TRBJ1-3; clone_size: medium-sized; v_call: TRBV6-4; d_call: -; cdr3_nt: TGTGCCAGCACGGGTAGGTGGGCGGAGGATGTGGGAAACACCATATATTTT; cdr3_aa: CASTGRWAEDVGNTIYF
j_call: TRBJ2-1; clone_size: -; v_call: TRBV7-2; d_call: TRBD2; cdr3_nt: TGTGCCAGCAGCCTAGCGGGAGGGAATTACAATGAGCAGTTCTTC; cdr3_aa: CASSLAGGNYNEQFF
j_call: TRBJ1-6; clone_size: -; v_call: TRBV30; d_call: -; cdr3_nt: TGTGCCTGGAGTGTACAGGGAAATTCACCCCTCCACTTT; cdr3_aa: CAWSVQGNSPLHF
j_call: TRBJ2-2; clone_size: -; v_call: TRBV9; d_call: TRBD2; cdr3_nt: TGTGCCAGCAGCCCGCGGTGGCTAGCGGGAGGCCCCGGGGAGCTGTTTTTT; cdr3_aa: CASSPRWLAGGPGELFF
j_call: TRBJ2-3; clone_size: -; v_call: TRBV15; d_call: -; cdr3_nt: TGTGCCACCAGCCCCGTCGGCGGAGATACGCAGTATTTT; cdr3_aa: CATSPVGGDTQYF
j_call: TRBJ2-7; clone_size: -; v_call: TRBV30; d_call: TRBD1; cdr3_nt: TGTGCCTGGAGTGTACGCTTATTTACAGGGGGCCGGGACGAGCAGTACTTC; cdr3_aa: CAWSVRLFTGGRDEQYF
j_call: TRBJ1-2; clone_size: -; v_call: TRBV5-1; d_call: -; cdr3_nt: TGCGCCAGCAGCTTGGCCGGCTATGGCTACACCTTC; cdr3_aa: CASSLAGYGYTF
j_call: TRBJ2-7; clone_size: once; v_call: TRBV30; d_call: -; cdr3_nt: TGTGCCTGGCAGGAATTGGACAGACTAGACTACGAGCAGTACTTC; cdr3_aa: CAWQELDRLDYEQYF
j_call: TRBJ2-7; clone_size: -; v_call: TRBV7-3; d_call: TRBD2; cdr3_nt: TGTGCCAGCAGCTTTACAGGGCTAGCGGGAGCCGAGCAGTACTTC; cdr3_aa: CASSFTGLAGAEQYF
j_call: TRBJ1-2; clone_size: -; v_call: TRBV2; d_call: -; cdr3_nt: TGTGCCAGCAGATCTTCCGAGTATGGCTACACCTTC; cdr3_aa: CASRSSEYGYTF
j_call: TRBJ2-5; clone_size: -; v_call: TRBV4-3; d_call: -; cdr3_nt: TGCGCCAGCAGCCCCTTAGGGCGCGGGGAAGAGACCCAGTACTTC; cdr3_aa: CASSPLGRGEETQYF
j_call: TRBJ2-2; clone_size: -; v_call: TRBV10-1; d_call: TRBD2; cdr3_nt: TGCGCCAGGCGACTAGCGGGAGGCATCACAAGTACCGGGGAGCTGTTTTTT; cdr3_aa: CARRLAGGITSTGELFF